The clone carrying this T cell receptor (beta chain) was seen a handful of times. Antigen unknown. Sorting with CD45RO/CCR7/CD25/CD127/CD95/CD27 yielded naive, central memory, regulatory and stem-like memory CD4+ cells. Over 95% purity was reached by all sorted populations. TCRB transcripts that were expressed got sequenced, as all of the isolated RNA had been reverse transcribed. TCRdb keeps only in-frame clones here, not all; method: immunoSEQ multiplex PCR. The data show roughly 140,000 clones, with under 60% seen just once and under 0.45% held by the top ten. This sample stems from a study of beta chain features in type 1 diabetes. Study-wide results and caveats: Researchers cautioned that cDNA sequencing could over-represent cells with high TCR expression. Among patients, naive, central memory and Treg TCRB repertoires appeared more similar than among healthy donors.

The germline gives CDR1 MNHEY, CDR2 SVGAGI. The CDR3 is 15 residues long. J was trimmed by 6 bases and V by 6 bases; bases with no gene match: 7. The sequence was obtained from a man younger than 30 in good health. Input material: Tregs from blood. This sequence joins TRBV6-5 and TRBJ1-6, with 8 bases matching TRBD1. The CDR3: CASRNGQGRNSPLHF. For the CDR3, the DNA is TGTGCCAGCAGAAACGGACAGGGTCGTAATTCACCCCTCCACTTT.